Shown below are 31 T cell receptor beta chains from a single sample sequenced in a study of blood T cell repertoires in COVID-19. Produced via immunoSEQ multiplex PCR; TCRdb's table is partial and in-frame only. The data contain under 250,000 clones, around 85% of them seen just once; the ten biggest clones take up about 10%. The sequenced sample consisted of peripheral blood. Every receptor here comes from a man aged 80 or over with acute or convalescent COVID-19.

The genes are TRBV27 and TRBJ2-3; TRBD1 matches at 10 bases. V was clipped by 1 base and J by 4 bases; unmatched bases: 2. This CDR3 spans 15 amino acids. Germline V lookup: CDR1 MNHEY, CDR2 SMNVEV (reference sequence). CDR3 nucleotides: TGTGCCAGCAGTTTATTCGGGACAGGGGCAGATACGCAGTATTTT. This codes for CASSLFGTGADTQYF.

The chain has TRBV5-1 and TRBJ2-7, with TRBD1 matching over 9 bases. The CDR3 has 15 amino acids. Per germline, CDR1 SGHRS and CDR2 YFSETQ. Trimming took 4 bases from V and 2 from J; bases not matched to a gene: 7. The CDR3 DNA is TGCGCCAGCAGCCACGACAGACAGGGGGCCTACGAGCAGTACTTC. Amino acid sequence: CASSHDRQGAYEQYF.

A note on this clone: One end of the junction is discordant with germline, which a read error may explain. The J gene is TRBJ2-1, the V gene TRBV5-1; D uncertain. The CDR3 contains 14 residues. The germline V gene encodes CDR1 SGHRS and CDR2 YFSETQ. CDR3 nucleotides: TGCGCCAGCAGCTTGGGGCCGTCCTCCAATGAGCAGTTCTTC. Translating it yields CASSLGPSSNEQFF.

The chain recombines TRBV24-1 with TRBJ2-3; TRBD2 aligns across 16 bases. This CDR3 spans 17 amino acids. V trimming: 7 bases; J trimming: 2 bases; junction bases outside the gene matches: 5. Germline CDR1 KGHDR, CDR2 SFDVKD. CDR3 in amino acids: CATSGTSGGAYTDTQYF. In DNA, the CDR3 is TGTGCCACCAGCGGGACTAGCGGGGGGGCTTACACAGATACGCAGTATTTT.

This rearrangement joins TRBV19 to TRBJ1-3; TRBD1 matches 7 bases. The germline V gene encodes CDR1 LNHDA and CDR2 SQIVND (reference sequence). J was trimmed by 8 bases and V by 2 bases; bases with no gene match: 6. The CDR3 length is 14 residues. The CDR3 loop is CASSIWTGGDTIYF. The DNA of the CDR3 is TGTGCCAGTAGTATATGGACAGGAGGTGACACCATATATTTT.

The chain has TRBV2 and TRBJ2-2, with D maybe TRBD1 (6 bases). V shed 7 bases and J shed 2 bases, with 11 bases lying between them. The CDR3 sequence is 14 residues long. The germline V gene encodes CDR1 SNHLY and CDR2 FYNNEI. The CDR3 nucleotides read TGTGCCAGCAAGGGACACCTTAACACCGGGGAGCTGTTTTTT. Protein sequence: CASKGHLNTGELFF.

This chain connects TRBV24-1 to TRBJ2-7; TRBD2 agrees at 12 bases. With V trimmed by 4 bases and J by 2 bases, 5 bases remained unmatched. The CDR3 spans 16 residues. Germline V CDR1 and CDR2: KGHDR, SFDVKD. In DNA, the CDR3 is TGTGCCACCAGTGACCCCGGGACTAGCGGGCCCTACGAGCAGTACTTC. Its translation: CATSDPGTSGPYEQYF.

This chain connects TRBV3-1 (or the pseudogene TRBV3-2) to TRBJ1-2, with D unclear. The CDR3 covers 15 residues. Trimming removed 1 base from V and 6 bases from J, with 15 bases in between. Germline CDR1 reads LGHDT; CDR2 reads YNNKEL (reference sequence). The CDR3 nucleotides are TGTGCCAGCAGCCAAGGTATCCGGATGGGCGATGGCTACACCTTC. Protein product: CASSQGIRMGDGYTF.

The gene calls are TRBV10-1 and TRBJ2-7; 9 nucleotides match TRBD1. The CDR3 is 14 residues long. V shed 7 bases and J 10 bases; nucleotides not matched to a gene: 14. From germline, CDR1 is WNHNN and CDR2 SYGVQD (reference sequence). The CDR3 loop reads CASTTSRDRDPQYF. Here the CDR3 DNA reads TGCGCCAGCACCACTTCCCGGGACAGGGATCCTCAGTACTTC.

This clone was observed a few times. The V and J genes are TRBV24-1 and TRBJ2-1; the match to TRBD2 covers 9 bases. CDR3 size: 16 residues. Germline V CDR1 and CDR2: KGHDR, SFDVKD. V was pared by 0 bases and J by 4 bases, with 3 bases of the junction left unmatched. CDR3 sequence (DNA): TGTGCCACCAGTGATTTGGCTAGCGGGGTGTACAATGAGCAGTTCTTC. Translating it yields CATSDLASGVYNEQFF.

This chain connects TRBV7-2 to TRBJ2-7; D possibly corresponds to TRBD1 (6 bases). The V and J ends lost 5 bases and 3 bases respectively, with 17 bases between them. Germline V gene sequence: CDR1 SGHTA, CDR2 FQGNSA. There are 15 residues in the CDR3. CDR3 region: CASSDVPGHHYEQYF. Written as DNA, the CDR3 is TGTGCCAGCAGCGACGTACCGGGACACCACTACGAGCAGTACTTC.

CDR3 nucleotide sequence: TGTGCCACCATCCCGGACAGGGGCGACACGGATCAGCCCCAGCATTTT. As protein: CATIPDRGDTDQPQHF. The rearrangement joins TRBV28 to TRBJ1-5; 9 bases map to TRBD1. There are 16 residues in the CDR3. With 10 bases clipped from V and 5 bases from J, the junction kept 15 bases outside the gene matches. CDR1 is MDHEN and CDR2 is SYDVKM in the germline V gene.

The J gene is TRBJ1-4, the V gene TRBV3-1 (or the pseudogene TRBV3-2); D is perhaps TRBD1 (6 bases). The CDR3 covers 13 residues. Trimming removed 3 bases from V and 8 bases from J, with 10 bases in between. Looked up from germline, CDR1 is LGHDT and CDR2 is YNNKEL (reference sequence). CDR3: CASSQITGEKLFF. The CDR3 DNA sequence: TGTGCCAGCAGCCAGATTACAGGGGAAAAACTGTTTTTT.

This clone showed up just a few times. This chain connects TRBV6-5 to TRBJ1-2; no clear D gene. The CDR3 has 13 amino acids. V lost 7 bases, J lost 3 bases, and 12 bases lay in between. CDR1 MNHEY and CDR2 SVGAGI come from the germline V gene. The CDR3 DNA is TGTGCCAGCACCTCGGGAAGAGACTATGGCTACACCTTC. As protein: CASTSGRDYGYTF.

CDR3 DNA: TGCAGCGTTTCCCCCACAGGGGCAGATACGCAGTATTTT. It yields the protein CSVSPTGADTQYF. The V call is TRBV29-1, the J call TRBJ2-3; 7 bases map to TRBD1. The CDR3 is made up of 13 amino acids. V was pared by 5 bases and J by 4 bases, with 6 bases of the junction left unmatched. Per germline, CDR1 SQVTM and CDR2 ANQGSEA.

This chain joins TRBV9 and TRBJ1-4, with a weak D call TRBD1 (5 bases). CDR3 length: 14 residues. Looked up from germline, CDR1 is SGDLS and CDR2 is YYNGEE. Trimming left V 0 bases short and J 8 bases short, with 11 bases between. CDR3 sequence reads: CASSVGGGSEKLFF. The CDR3 coding sequence is TGTGCCAGCAGCGTAGGCGGGGGTAGCGAAAAACTGTTTTTT.

The rearrangement links TRBV2 to TRBJ2-4; TRBD1 might be the D (6 bases). V lost 8 bases, J lost 6 bases, and 8 bases lay in between. The germline gives CDR1 SNHLY, CDR2 FYNNEI. This CDR3 spans 11 amino acids. CDR3 loop: CASRDINIQYF. CDR3 nucleotide sequence: TGTGCCAGCCGGGACATAAACATTCAGTACTTC.

The genes are TRBV11-1 and TRBJ1-4; D call uncertain. This CDR3 is 14 amino acids long. Germline V gene data show CDR1 as SGHAT and CDR2 as FQDESV (reference sequence). V was trimmed by 5 bases and J by 8 bases, leaving 15 bases between them. As DNA, the CDR3 is TGTGCCAGCAGCCCAGAGCGGCGGATAGAAAAACTGTTTTTT. Its protein product is CASSPERRIEKLFF.

This chain joins TRBV6-1 and TRBJ2-1; D is possibly TRBD1 (6 bases). V was trimmed by 1 base and J by 6 bases, leaving 16 bases between them. Germline V gives CDR1 MNHNS, CDR2 SASEGT. CDR3 size: 16 residues. CDR3: CASSEGGTGKRNEQFF. In DNA form, the CDR3 reads TGTGCCAGCAGTGAAGGTGGAACAGGGAAACGCAATGAGCAGTTCTTC.

This chain links TRBV2 with TRBJ2-2, with 13 nucleotides matching TRBD2. The V gene end was trimmed by 8 bases and the J gene end by 7 bases; junction bases not matched to a gene: 7. CDR1 is SNHLY and CDR2 is FYNNEI in the germline V gene. The CDR3 has 15 amino acids. Here the CDR3 DNA reads TGTGCCAGCCTGAGGGGACTAGCGGGACACGGGGAGCTGTTTTTT. This encodes CASLRGLAGHGELFF.

J is TRBJ1-3 and V is TRBV18; tentatively, D is TRBD1 (5 bases). Germline V gene data show CDR1 as KGHSH and CDR2 as LQKENI. The CDR3 has 17 residues. Deletions cut 3 bases from V and 0 bases from J, with 15 bases between. Written as DNA, the CDR3 is TGTGCCAGCTCACCTGACCTCGCACAGGCCTCTGGAAACACCATATATTTT. Translating gives CASSPDLAQASGNTIYF.

The CDR3 sequence: CAWSDPWGGADTQYF. DNA for the CDR3: TGTGCCTGGAGTGACCCCTGGGGGGGAGCAGATACGCAGTATTTT. This chain uses TRBV30 with TRBJ2-3, with 7 nucleotides matching TRBD2. CDR1 and CDR2 (germline): GTSNPN, SVGIG (reference sequence). This CDR3 has 15 amino acids. V lost 1 base, J lost 4 bases, and 8 bases stayed unmatched.

This chain uses TRBV4-1 with TRBJ1-1; 11 bases agree with TRBD1. The germline gives CDR1 MGHRA, CDR2 YSYEKL. The CDR3 is made up of 19 amino acids. V was pared by 0 bases and J by 4 bases, with 13 bases of the junction left unmatched. The CDR3 sequence: CASSQDPGQGARKGTEAFF. The DNA of the CDR3 is TGCGCCAGCAGCCAAGACCCCGGACAGGGGGCAAGAAAAGGCACTGAAGCTTTCTTT.

This rearrangement joins TRBV7-9 to TRBJ2-1; D remains ambiguous. V lost 5 bases, J lost 6 bases, and 11 bases lay in between. CDR1 and CDR2 (germline): SEHNR, FQNEAQ (reference sequence). The CDR3 is 13 amino acids. The CDR3 here is CASSTAAGNEQFF. The CDR3 DNA sequence: TGTGCCAGCAGCACCGCAGCAGGCAATGAGCAGTTCTTC.

The chain couples TRBV5-1 to TRBJ1-4; tentatively, D is TRBD1 (5 bases). Germline V gene data show CDR1 as SGHRS and CDR2 as YFSETQ. Trimming shortened V by 2 bases and J by 0 bases, and 11 bases separated the two germline ends. This CDR3 is 16 amino acids long. CDR3 amino acids: CASSFQGLSTNEKLFF. The CDR3 DNA follows: TGCGCCAGCAGCTTTCAGGGACTCTCAACTAATGAAAAACTGTTTTTT.

The V and J genes are TRBV6-5 and TRBJ1-2, with TRBD1 matching over 9 bases. Trimming at V came to 5 bases and at J to 3 bases, leaving 4 bases not matched to a gene. CDR3 length equals 14 residues. CDR1 is MNHEY and CDR2 is SVGAGI in the germline V gene. The chain's CDR3 is CASSPWTGDYGYTF. In DNA form, the CDR3 reads TGTGCCAGCAGTCCCTGGACAGGGGACTATGGCTACACCTTC.

The rearrangement joins TRBV7-9 to TRBJ1-4; TRBD1 matches at 7 bases. CDR1 SEHNR and CDR2 FQNEAQ come from the germline V gene (reference sequence). The J segment lost 2 bases and the V segment lost 5 bases, leaving 8 bases of the junction unmatched. The CDR3 covers 16 residues. DNA of the CDR3: TGTGCCAGCAGCCGCAGGGGGGACAGCACTAATGAAAAACTGTTTTTT. It codes for CASSRRGDSTNEKLFF.

The chain recombines TRBV5-6 with TRBJ2-7; TRBD1 agrees at 8 bases. The length of the CDR3 is 13 residues. Germline CDR1 and CDR2: SGHDT and YYEEEE. V trimming: 5 bases; J trimming: 2 bases; junction bases outside the gene matches: 3. The CDR3 loop reads CASRRQGTYEQYF. As DNA, the CDR3 is TGTGCCAGCAGACGACAGGGGACCTACGAGCAGTACTTC.

The genes are TRBV18 and TRBJ2-7; 9 nucleotides line up with TRBD2. The CDR3 is 14 amino acids. The germline CDR1 and CDR2 sequences are KGHSH and LQKENI. Trimming removed 5 bases from V and 0 bases from J; junction bases left unmatched: 2. The CDR3 loop is CASSGSGSSYEQYF. The CDR3 bases are TGTGCCAGCTCAGGTAGCGGGAGCTCCTACGAGCAGTACTTC.

The gene calls are TRBV27 and TRBJ1-5; no reliable D call. CDR3 length: 15 amino acids. Germline-derived CDR1 and CDR2 are MNHEY and SMNVEV (reference sequence). Trimming cost V 5 bases and J 9 bases, with 20 bases left between them. CDR3 loop: CASSPLTTQPGPQHF. The CDR3 region has the DNA TGTGCCAGCAGTCCCTTGACCACCCAACCGGGGCCCCAGCATTTT.

This chain joins TRBV9 and TRBJ1-1; 7 bases are a match to TRBD1. V lost 3 bases and J lost 4; bases outside the gene matches: 6. This CDR3 spans 14 amino acids. Germline V CDR1 and CDR2: SGDLS, YYNGEE. The CDR3 DNA reads TGTGCCAGCAGCGGTACAGGGGCCCTCACTGAAGCTTTCTTT. Amino acid sequence: CASSGTGALTEAFF. Combining the CDR3 with reference TRBV9 and TRBJ1-1 gives the whole variable domain DSGVTQTPKHLITATGQRVTLRCSPRSGDLSVYWYQQSLDQGLQFLIQYYNGEERAKGNILERFSAQQFPDLHSELNLSSLELGDSALYFCASSGTGALTEAFFGQGTRLTVV.